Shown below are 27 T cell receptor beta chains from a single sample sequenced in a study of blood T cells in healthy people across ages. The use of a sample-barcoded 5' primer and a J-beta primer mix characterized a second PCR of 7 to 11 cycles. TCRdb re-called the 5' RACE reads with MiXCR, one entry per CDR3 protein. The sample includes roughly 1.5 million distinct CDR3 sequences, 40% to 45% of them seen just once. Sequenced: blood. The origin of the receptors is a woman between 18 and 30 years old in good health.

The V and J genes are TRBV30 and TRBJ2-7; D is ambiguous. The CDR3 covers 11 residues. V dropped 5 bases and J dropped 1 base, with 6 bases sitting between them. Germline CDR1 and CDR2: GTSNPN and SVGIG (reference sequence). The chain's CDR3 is CAWGFSYEQYF. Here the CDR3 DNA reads TGTGCCTGGGGATTTTCCTACGAGCAGTACTTC.

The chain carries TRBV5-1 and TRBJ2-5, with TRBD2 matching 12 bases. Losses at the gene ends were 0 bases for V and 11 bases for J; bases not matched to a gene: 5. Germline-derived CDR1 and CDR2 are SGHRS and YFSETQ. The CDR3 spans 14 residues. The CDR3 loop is CASSLGLAGVLQYF. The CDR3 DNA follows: TGCGCCAGCAGCTTGGGACTAGCGGGGGTGTTGCAGTACTTC.

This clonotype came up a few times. CDR3 in DNA: TGCGCCAGCAGCCAAGTCTTCAATGAGCAGTTCTTC. Protein: CASSQVFNEQFF. This chain uses TRBV4-1 with TRBJ2-1; D remains ambiguous. Germline loops: CDR1 MGHRA, CDR2 YSYEKL. The CDR3 runs 12 residues. V lost 1 base and J 6 bases, leaving 4 bases between the germline ends.

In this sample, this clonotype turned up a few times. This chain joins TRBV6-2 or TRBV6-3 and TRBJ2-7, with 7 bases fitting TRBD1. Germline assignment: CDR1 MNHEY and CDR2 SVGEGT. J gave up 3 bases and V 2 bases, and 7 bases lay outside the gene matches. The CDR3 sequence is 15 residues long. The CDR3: CASSYGTALGYEQYF. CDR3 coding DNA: TGTGCCAGCAGTTACGGGACAGCCCTAGGCTACGAGCAGTACTTC.

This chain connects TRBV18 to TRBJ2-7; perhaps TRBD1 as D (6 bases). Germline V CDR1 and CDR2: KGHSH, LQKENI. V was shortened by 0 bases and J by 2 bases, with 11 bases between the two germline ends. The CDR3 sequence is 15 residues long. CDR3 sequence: CASSPPWTETYEQYF. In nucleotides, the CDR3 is TGTGCCAGCTCACCACCCTGGACAGAAACCTACGAGCAGTACTTC.

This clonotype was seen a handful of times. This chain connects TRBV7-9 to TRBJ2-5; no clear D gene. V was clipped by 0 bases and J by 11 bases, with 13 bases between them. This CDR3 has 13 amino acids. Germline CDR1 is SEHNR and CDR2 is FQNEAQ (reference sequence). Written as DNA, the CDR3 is TGTGCCAGCAGCTTAGCGGGCAGCAATGAGCAGTACTTC. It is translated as CASSLAGSNEQYF.

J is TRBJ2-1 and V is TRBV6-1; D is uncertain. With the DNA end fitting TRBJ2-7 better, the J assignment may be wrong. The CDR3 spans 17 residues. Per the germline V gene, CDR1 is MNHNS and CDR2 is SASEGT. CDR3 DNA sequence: TGTGCCAGCAGTCGCGGTATTACCCACAGCTCCTACAATGAGCAGTACTTC. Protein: CASSRGITHSSYNEQYF.

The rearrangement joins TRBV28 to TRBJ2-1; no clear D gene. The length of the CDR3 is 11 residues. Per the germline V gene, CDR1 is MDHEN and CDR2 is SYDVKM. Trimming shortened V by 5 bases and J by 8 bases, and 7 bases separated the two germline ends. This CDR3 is CASSLQYEQFF. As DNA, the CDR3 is TGTGCCAGCAGTCTTCAGTATGAGCAGTTCTTC.

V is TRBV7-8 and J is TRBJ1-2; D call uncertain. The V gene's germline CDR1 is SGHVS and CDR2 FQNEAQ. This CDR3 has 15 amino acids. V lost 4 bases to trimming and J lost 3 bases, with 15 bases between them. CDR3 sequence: CASSWGPGQDYGYTF. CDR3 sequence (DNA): TGTGCCAGCAGCTGGGGTCCTGGCCAGGACTATGGCTACACCTTC.

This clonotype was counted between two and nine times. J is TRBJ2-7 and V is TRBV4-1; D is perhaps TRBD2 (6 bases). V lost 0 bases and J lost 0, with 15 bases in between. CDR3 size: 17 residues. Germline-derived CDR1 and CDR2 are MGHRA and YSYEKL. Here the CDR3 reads CASSQDERAGSSYEQYF. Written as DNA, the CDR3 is TGCGCCAGCAGCCAAGATGAAAGGGCGGGGAGCTCCTACGAGCAGTACTTC.

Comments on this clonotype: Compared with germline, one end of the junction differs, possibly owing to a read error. The CDR3 is CASSQASQGNGYTF. CDR3 sequence (DNA): TGTGCCAGCAGCCAAGCAAGTCAGGGAAATGGCTATACCTTC. The rearrangement uses TRBV12-3 or TRBV12-4 and TRBJ1-2; a weak D match, TRBD1 (5 bases). The CDR3 totals 14 residues.

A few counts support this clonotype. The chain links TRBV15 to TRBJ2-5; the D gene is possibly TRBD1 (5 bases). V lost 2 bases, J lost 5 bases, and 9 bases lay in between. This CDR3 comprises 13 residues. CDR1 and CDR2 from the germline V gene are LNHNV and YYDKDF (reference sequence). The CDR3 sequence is CATSRQGLETQYF. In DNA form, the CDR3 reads TGTGCCACCAGCAGACAGGGTCTGGAGACCCAGTACTTC.

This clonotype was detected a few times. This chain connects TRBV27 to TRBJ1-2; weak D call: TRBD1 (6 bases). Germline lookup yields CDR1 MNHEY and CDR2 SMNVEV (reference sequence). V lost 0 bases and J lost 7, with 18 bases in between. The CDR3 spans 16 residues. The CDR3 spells CASSLSGGDTRIGYTF. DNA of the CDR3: TGTGCCAGCAGTTTATCGGGTGGGGACACCCGTATTGGCTACACCTTC.

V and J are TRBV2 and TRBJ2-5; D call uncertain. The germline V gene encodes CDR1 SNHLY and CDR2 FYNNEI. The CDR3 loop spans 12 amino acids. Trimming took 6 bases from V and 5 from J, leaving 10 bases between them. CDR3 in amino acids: CASRIIRETQYF. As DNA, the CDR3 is TGTGCCAGCAGGATAATCCGGGAGACCCAGTACTTC.

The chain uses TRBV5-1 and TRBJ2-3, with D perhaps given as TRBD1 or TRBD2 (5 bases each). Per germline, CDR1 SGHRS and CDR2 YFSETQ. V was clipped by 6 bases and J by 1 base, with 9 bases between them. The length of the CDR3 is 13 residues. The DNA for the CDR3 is TGCGCCAGCAAGTCGGGGCGCACAGATACGCAGTATTTT. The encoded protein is CASKSGRTDTQYF.

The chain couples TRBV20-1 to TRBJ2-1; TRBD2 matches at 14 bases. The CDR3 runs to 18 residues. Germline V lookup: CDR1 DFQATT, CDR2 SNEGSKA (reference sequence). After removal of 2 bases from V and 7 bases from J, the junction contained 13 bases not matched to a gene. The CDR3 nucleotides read TGCAGTGCTAGACCGGGACTAGCGGGAGCTTCCTCTAGGAATGAGCAGTTCTTC. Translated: CSARPGLAGASSRNEQFF.

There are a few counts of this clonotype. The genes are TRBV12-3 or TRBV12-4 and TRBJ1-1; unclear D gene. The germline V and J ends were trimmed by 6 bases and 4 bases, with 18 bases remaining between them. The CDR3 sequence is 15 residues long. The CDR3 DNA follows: TGTGCCAGCAGCCTACCACCAAAACAAGGCACTGAAGCTTTCTTT. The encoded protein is CASSLPPKQGTEAFF.

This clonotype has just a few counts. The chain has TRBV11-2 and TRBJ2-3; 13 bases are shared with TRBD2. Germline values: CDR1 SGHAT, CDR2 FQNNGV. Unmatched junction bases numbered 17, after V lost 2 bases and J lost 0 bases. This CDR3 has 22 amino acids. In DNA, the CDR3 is TGTGCCAGCAGCTTACGGGGAAGCTCCGTGGGACTAGCGGGGAGTAGCACAGATACGCAGTATTTT. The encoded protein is CASSLRGSSVGLAGSSTDTQYF.

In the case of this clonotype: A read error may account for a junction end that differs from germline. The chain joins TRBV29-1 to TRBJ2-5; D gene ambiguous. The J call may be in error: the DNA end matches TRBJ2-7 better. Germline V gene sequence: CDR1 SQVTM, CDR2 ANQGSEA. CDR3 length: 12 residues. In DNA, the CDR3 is TGCAGCGTTGAGGGGAACTCCTGCGAGCAGTACTTC. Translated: CSVEGNSCEQYF.

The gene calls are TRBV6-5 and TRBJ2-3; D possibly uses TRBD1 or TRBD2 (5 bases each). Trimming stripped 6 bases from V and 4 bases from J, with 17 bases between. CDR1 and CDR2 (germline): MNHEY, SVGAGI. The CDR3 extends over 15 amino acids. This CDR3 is CASRKTTVGPDTQYF. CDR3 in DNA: TGTGCCAGCAGGAAGACAACGGTGGGACCAGATACGCAGTATTTT.

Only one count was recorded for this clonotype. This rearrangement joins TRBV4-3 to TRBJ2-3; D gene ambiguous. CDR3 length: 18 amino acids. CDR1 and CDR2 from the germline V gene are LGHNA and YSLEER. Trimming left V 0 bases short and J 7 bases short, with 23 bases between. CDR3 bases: TGCGCCAGCAGCCAAGAAGGCAGCGCGGTGGCTACCTCTTATACGCAGTATTTT. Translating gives CASSQEGSAVATSYTQYF.

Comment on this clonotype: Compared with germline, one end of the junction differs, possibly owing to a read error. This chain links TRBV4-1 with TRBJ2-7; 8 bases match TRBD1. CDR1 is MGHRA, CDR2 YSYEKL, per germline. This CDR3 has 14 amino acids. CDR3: CASSHRTGPYGQYF. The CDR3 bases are TGCGCCAGCAGCCACCGGACAGGGCCCTACGGGCAGTACTTC.

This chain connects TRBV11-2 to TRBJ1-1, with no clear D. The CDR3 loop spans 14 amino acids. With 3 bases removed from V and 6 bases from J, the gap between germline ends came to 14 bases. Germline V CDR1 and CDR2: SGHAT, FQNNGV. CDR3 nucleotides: TGTGCCAGCAGCTTCATACTAAGTCAGCCTGAAGCTTTCTTT. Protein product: CASSFILSQPEAFF.

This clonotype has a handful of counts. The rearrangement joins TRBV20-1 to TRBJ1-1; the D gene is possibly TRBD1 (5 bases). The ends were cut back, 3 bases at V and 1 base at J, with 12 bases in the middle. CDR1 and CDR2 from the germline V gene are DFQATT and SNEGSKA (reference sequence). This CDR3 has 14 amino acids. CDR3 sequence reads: CSARYRGRNTEAFF. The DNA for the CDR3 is TGCAGTGCTAGGTATCGGGGCAGGAACACTGAAGCTTTCTTT.

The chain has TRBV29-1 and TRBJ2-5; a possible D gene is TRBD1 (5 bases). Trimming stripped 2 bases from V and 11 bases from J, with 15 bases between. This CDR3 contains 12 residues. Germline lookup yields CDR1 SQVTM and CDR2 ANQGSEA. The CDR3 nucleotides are TGCAGCGTTGAATGGGGCCTGGGTGAGCAGTACTTC. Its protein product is CSVEWGLGEQYF. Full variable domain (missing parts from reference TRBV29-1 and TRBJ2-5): SAVISQKPSRDICQRGTSLTIQCQVDSQVTMMFWYRQQPGQSLTLIATANQGSEATYESGFVIDKFPISRPNLTFSTLTVSNMSPEDSSIYLCSVEWGLGEQYFGPGTRLLVL.

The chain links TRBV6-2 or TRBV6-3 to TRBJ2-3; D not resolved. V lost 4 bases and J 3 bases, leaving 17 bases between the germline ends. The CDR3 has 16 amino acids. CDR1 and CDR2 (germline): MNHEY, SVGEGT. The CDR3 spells CASSSDLYSWTDTQYF. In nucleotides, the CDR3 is TGTGCCAGCAGTTCGGACCTCTATTCATGGACAGATACGCAGTATTTT.

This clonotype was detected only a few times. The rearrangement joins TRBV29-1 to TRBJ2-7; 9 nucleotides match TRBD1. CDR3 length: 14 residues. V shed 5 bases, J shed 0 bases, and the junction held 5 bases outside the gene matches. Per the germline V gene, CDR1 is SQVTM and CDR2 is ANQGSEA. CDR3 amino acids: CSVIGQGTSYEQYF. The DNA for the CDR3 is TGCAGCGTTATAGGACAGGGGACCTCCTACGAGCAGTACTTC.